Sequencing of this T cell receptor beta chain was carried out in a study of vaccination effects on CD4 cells after COVID-19. Study as a whole: After the second dose, samples were taken at median day 72.

In regard to this clone: Its antigen is still unknown.

The authors isolated CD4+ T cells after about eleven days of culture. Participants completed two doses of the BNT162b2 or mRNA-1273 vaccine. Having tested negative for nucleocapsid antibodies, the vaccine recipients showed no prior SARS-CoV-2 infection. This CDR3 spans 15 amino acids. Trimming took 2 bases from V and 4 from J, leaving 12 bases between them. The germline CDR1 and CDR2 sequences are MNHEY and SMNVEV (reference sequence). The repertoire was sequenced with immunoSEQ multiplex PCR; TCRdb's copy has only in-frame clones and lacks some. The repertoire holds approximately 38,000 clones, with around 71% as singletons.

The sample here was CD4+ T cells from PBMCs cultured without peptide, taken after COVID-19 vaccination. The rearrangement links TRBV27 to TRBJ2-1; a weak D match, TRBD2 (5 bases). The source of this sequence is a human donor who received a COVID-19 vaccine. The CDR3 sequence: CASSLGPERYNEQFF. In nucleotides, the CDR3 is TGTGCCAGCAGTTTAGGTCCCGAGCGGTACAATGAGCAGTTCTTC.